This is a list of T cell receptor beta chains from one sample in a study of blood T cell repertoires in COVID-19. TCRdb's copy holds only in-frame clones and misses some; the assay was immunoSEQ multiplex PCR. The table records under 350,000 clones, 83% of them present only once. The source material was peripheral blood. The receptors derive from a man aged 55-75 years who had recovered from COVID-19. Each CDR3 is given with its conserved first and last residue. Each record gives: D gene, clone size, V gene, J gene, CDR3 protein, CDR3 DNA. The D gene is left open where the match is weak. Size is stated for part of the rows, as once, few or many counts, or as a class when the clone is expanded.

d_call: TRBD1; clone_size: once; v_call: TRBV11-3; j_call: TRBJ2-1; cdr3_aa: CASSQGQVVYNEQFF; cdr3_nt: TGTGCCAGCAGCCAAGGACAGGTTGTATACAATGAGCAGTTCTTC
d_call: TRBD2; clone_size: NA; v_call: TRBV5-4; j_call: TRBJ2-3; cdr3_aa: CASSPGLVTDTQYF; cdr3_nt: TGTGCCAGCAGCCCGGGACTAGTAACAGATACGCAGTATTTT
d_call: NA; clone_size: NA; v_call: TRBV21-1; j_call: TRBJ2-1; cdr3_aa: CASSRGDEQFF; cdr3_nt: TGTGCCAGCAGCAGGGGGGATGAGCAGTTCTTC
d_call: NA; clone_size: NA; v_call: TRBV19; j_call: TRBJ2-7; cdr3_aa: CASSATPGTWTASEQYF; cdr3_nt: TGTGCCAGTAGTGCCACCCCCGGGACTTGGACCGCCAGCGAGCAGTACTTC
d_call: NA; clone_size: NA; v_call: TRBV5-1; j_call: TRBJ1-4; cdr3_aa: CASSLDTANEKLFF; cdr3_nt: TGCGCCAGCAGTCTCGACACGGCCAATGAAAAACTGTTTTTT
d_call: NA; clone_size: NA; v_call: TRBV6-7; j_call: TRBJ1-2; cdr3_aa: CASFPQDRIAPYGYTF; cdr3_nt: TGTGCCAGCTTCCCTCAAGACAGAATTGCTCCCTATGGCTACACCTTC
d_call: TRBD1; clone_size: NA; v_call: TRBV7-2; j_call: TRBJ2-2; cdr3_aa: CASSSRPGQGATGELFF; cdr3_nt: TGTGCCAGCAGCTCCCGCCCGGGACAGGGGGCCACCGGGGAGCTGTTTTTT
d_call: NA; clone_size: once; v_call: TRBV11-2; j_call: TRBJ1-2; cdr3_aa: CASAGVAGYTF; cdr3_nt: TGTGCCTCGGCCGGAGTTGCCGGCTACACCTTC
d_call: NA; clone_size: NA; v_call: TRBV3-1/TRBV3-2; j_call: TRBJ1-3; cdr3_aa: CASSFRNTIYF; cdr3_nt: TGTGCCAGCAGCTTCCGGAACACCATATATTTT
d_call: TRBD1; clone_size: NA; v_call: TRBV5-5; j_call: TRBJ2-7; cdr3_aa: CASSGTGGIYEQYF; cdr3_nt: TGTGCCAGCAGCGGGACAGGGGGGATTTACGAGCAGTACTTC
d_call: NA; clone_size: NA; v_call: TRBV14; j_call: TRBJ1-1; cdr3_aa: CASSQDLPGTNTEAFF; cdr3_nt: TGTGCCAGCAGCCAAGATCTCCCGGGTACGAACACTGAAGCTTTCTTT
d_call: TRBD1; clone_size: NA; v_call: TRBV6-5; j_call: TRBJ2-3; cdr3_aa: CASRAGTGSDTQYF; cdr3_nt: TGTGCCAGCAGAGCCGGGACAGGGTCAGATACGCAGTATTTT
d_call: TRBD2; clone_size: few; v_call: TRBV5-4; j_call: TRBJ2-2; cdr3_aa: CASSLGLAGVTGELFF; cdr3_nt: TGTGCCAGCAGCTTGGGACTAGCGGGAGTCACCGGGGAGCTGTTTTTT
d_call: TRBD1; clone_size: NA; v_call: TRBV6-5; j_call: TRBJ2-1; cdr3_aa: CASSGQGALIYEQFF; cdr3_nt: TGTGCCAGCAGCGGACAGGGGGCGCTTATCTATGAGCAGTTCTTC
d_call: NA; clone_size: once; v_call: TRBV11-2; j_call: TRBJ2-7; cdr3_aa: CASSPTAISYEQYF; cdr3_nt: TGTGCCAGCAGCCCGACAGCTATATCCTACGAGCAGTACTTC
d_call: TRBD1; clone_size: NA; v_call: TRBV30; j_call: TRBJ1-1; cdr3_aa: CAWRATGALNTEAFF; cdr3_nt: TGTGCCTGGAGAGCTACAGGGGCTCTAAACACTGAAGCTTTCTTT
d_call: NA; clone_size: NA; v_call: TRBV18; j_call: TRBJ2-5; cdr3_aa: CASSLQGGETQYF; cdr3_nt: TGTGCCAGCTCGCTACAAGGCGGGGAGACCCAGTACTTC
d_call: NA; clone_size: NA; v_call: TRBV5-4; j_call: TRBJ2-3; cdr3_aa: CASSLGQTDTQYF; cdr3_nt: TGTGCCAGCAGCTTGGGGCAGACAGATACGCAGTATTTT
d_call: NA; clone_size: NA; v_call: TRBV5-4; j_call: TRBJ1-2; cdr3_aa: CASSLALGGGYTF; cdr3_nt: TGTGCCAGCAGCTTGGCCTTAGGCGGCGGCTACACCTTC
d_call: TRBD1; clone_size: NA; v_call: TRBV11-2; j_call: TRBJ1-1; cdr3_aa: CASSRRDRGGTEAFF; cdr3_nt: TGTGCCAGCAGCCGGCGGGACAGGGGGGGCACTGAAGCTTTCTTT
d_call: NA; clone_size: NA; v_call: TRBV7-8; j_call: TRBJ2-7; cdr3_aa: CASSLDTHYEQYF; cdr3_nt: TGTGCCAGCAGCTTGGACACCCACTACGAGCAGTACTTC
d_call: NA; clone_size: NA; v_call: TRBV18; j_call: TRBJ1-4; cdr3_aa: CASSPQGEKLFF; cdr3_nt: TGTGCCAGCTCACCACAGGGGGAAAAACTGTTTTTT
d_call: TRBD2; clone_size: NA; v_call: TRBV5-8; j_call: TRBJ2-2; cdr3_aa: CASSLRTSRRTGELFF; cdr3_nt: TGTGCCAGCAGCTTGAGGACTAGCCGTCGGACCGGGGAGCTGTTTTTT
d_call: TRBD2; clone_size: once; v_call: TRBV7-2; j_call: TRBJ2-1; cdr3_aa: CASSLVAGGPNEQFF; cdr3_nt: TGTGCCAGCAGCTTAGTAGCGGGAGGTCCCAATGAGCAGTTCTTC
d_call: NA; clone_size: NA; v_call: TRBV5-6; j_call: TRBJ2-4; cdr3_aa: CASSLGGVNIQYF; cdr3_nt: TGTGCCAGCAGCTTGGGGGGGGTGAACATTCAGTACTTC
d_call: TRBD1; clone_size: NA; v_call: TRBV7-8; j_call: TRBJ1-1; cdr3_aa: CASSLTGTGGTEAFF; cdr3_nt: TGTGCCAGCAGCTTAACCGGGACAGGGGGCACTGAAGCTTTCTTT
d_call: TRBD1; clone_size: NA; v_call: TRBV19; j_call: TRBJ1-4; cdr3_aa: CASSPRTGGLREKLFF; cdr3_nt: TGTGCCAGTAGTCCAAGGACAGGGGGCTTGAGGGAAAAACTGTTTTTT
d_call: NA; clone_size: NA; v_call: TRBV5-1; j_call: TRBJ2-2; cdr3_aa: CASSLARGLANTGELFF; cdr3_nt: TGCGCCAGCAGCTTGGCCCGAGGACTCGCGAACACCGGGGAGCTGTTTTTT
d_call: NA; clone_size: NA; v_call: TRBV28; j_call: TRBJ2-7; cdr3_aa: CASSLFTGEQYF; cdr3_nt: TGTGCCAGCAGTTTATTTACGGGCGAGCAGTACTTC
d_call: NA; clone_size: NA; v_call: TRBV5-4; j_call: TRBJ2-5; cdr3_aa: CASSSWWERETQYF; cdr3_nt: TGTGCCAGCAGCTCCTGGTGGGAGAGGGAGACCCAGTACTTC
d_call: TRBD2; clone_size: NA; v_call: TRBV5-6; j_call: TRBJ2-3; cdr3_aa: CASSLGLAGGITDTQYF; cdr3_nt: TGTGCCAGCAGCTTGGGACTAGCGGGAGGGATCACAGATACGCAGTATTTT
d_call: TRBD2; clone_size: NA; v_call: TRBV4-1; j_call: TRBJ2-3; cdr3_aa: CASSPKTSGPTDTQYF; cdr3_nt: TGCGCCAGCAGCCCTAAGACTAGCGGTCCCACAGATACGCAGTATTTT
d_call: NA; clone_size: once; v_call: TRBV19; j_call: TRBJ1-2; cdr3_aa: CASSQGYGYTF; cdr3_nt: TGTGCCAGTAGTCAGGGCTATGGCTACACCTTC
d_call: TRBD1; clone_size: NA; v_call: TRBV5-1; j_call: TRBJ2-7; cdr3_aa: CASSFPGGSAEQYF; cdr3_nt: TGCGCCAGCAGCTTCCCAGGGGGCTCGGCCGAGCAGTACTTC
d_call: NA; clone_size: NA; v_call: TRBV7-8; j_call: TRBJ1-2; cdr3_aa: CASSLNTGRYGYTF; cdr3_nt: TGTGCCAGCAGCTTAAATACAGGCCGCTATGGCTACACCTTC
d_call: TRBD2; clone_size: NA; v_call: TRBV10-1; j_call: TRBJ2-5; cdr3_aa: CASSAGTSDRYQYF; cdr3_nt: TGCGCCAGCAGTGCCGGGACTAGCGATCGGTACCAGTACTTC
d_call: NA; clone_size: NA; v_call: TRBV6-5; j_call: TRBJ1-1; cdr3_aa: CASSYGRSTEAFF; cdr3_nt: TGTGCCAGCAGTTATGGGAGGAGCACTGAAGCTTTCTTT
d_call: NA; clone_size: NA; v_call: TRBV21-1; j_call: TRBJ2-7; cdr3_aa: CAVTTDLSEQYF; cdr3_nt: TGTGCTGTCACGACTGATTTGAGCGAGCAGTACTTC
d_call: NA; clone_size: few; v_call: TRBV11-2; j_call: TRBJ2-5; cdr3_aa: CASSSLRGKETQYF; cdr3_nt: TGTGCCAGCAGCTCTCTCCGGGGAAAAGAGACCCAGTACTTC
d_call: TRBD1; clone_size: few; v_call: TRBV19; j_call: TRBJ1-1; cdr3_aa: CASSYDRGGTEAFF; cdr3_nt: TGTGCCAGTAGTTACGACAGGGGAGGCACTGAAGCTTTCTTT
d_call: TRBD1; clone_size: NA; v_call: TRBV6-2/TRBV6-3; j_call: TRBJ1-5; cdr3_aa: CASSYPSTGATNQPQHF; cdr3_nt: TGTGCCAGCAGTTACCCTTCGACAGGGGCAACCAATCAGCCCCAGCATTTT
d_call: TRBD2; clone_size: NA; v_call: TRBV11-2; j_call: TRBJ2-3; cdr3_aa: CASGRRGSTDTQYF; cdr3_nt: TGTGCCAGCGGACGGCGGGGGAGCACAGATACGCAGTATTTT
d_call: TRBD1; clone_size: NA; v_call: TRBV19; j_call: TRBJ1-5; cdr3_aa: CASSMGQGIGQPQHF; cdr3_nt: TGTGCCAGTAGTATGGGACAGGGCATTGGTCAGCCCCAGCATTTT
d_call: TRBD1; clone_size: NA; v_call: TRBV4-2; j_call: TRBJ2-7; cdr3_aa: CASSHSTGGAKERGYEQYF; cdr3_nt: TGTGCCAGCAGCCACTCAACAGGGGGCGCTAAGGAAAGAGGCTACGAGCAGTACTTC
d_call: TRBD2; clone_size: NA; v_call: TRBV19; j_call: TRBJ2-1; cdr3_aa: CASSLAGGPTNEQFF; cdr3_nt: TGTGCCAGTAGTTTAGCGGGAGGGCCGACGAATGAGCAGTTCTTC